This T cell receptor (beta chain) appears in the sequencing data of a study of blood T cell repertoires in COVID-19. Original methodology: By means of reference gene primer amplification, nucleated cell counts were estimated. The protocol was immunoSEQ multiplex PCR, while the TCRdb copy is restricted to in-frame clones and leaves out a portion. The V and J calls and clone size come from that table; D and trimming were worked out from the DNA. The sample lists around 160,000 clones; 80% were seen once. This clone occurred a few times. Germline lookup yields CDR1 MNHEY and CDR2 SVGEGT. The CDR3 consists of 13 residues. The ends were cut back, 2 bases at V and 4 bases at J, with 7 bases in the middle.

V gene TRBV6-2 or TRBV6-3 combines with J gene TRBJ2-3; D possibly corresponds to TRBD2 (5 bases). The sequence derives from a man between 60 and 75 years old with active or convalescent COVID-19. The sequencing input was peripheral blood. The CDR3 loop reads CASSYGSADTQYF. DNA of the CDR3: TGTGCCAGCAGTTACGGGAGTGCAGATACGCAGTATTTT.